This T cell receptor (beta chain) was documented in a study of T cells in Graves' hyperthyroidism and ophthalmopathy (dated by TCRdb to about 2019). Context from the whole study: Peripheral blood samples were taken at the time of initial diagnosis, prior to any treatment. The paper describes TCR Vbeta CDR3 sequencing of 120 to 150 peripheral blood samples, made up of about 41 ophthalmopathy patients, 70 to 80 hyperthyroidism patients and 17 progressor patients. To identify TCR V-J signatures that set the groups apart, the researchers used a discovery cohort of more than 95 patients, made up of 40 to 45 with Graves' ophthalmopathy and 57 with stable Graves' hyperthyroidism. In several Graves' hyperthyroidism patients, the study also compared T-cell repertoires from thyroid tissue with T-cell repertoires from blood. Whether ophthalmopathy could be predicted prospectively was tested in an independent validation cohort made up of roughly 19 hyperthyroidism patients plus 17 patients who later progressed to ophthalmopathy. For training and testing, the 100 or so patients in the discovery cohort were randomly divided in a 7:3 ratio. Following sampling, methimazole starting at 30 mg daily was given to hyperthyroidism patients, and high-dose intravenous methylprednisolone was given to ophthalmopathy patients.

Moderately to severely active disease, a Clinical Activity Score of at least 3, a NOSPECS grade of at least 4, and a duration under 3 months were present in ophthalmopathy patients. Patients with uncontrolled infections, other autoimmune diseases, pregnancy or lactation were excluded. Diagnoses were established on the basis of clinical symptoms, serum thyroxine and TRAb, thyroid ultrasound, and orbital computed tomography. PBMCs were separated from roughly 10 ml of fresh peripheral blood using Ficoll-Paque density gradient centrifugation. Trizol reagent was used to extract total RNA, and RNA quality was then checked on an Agilent 2100 Bioanalyzer. Overall results and qualifications from the work: No statistical method was used to set the sample size in advance, and investigators knew the group allocation. Most expanded thyroid clonotypes (frequency above 0.001) were also found in blood, which suggests that blood repertoires may mirror thyroid immune responses. During validation, the model predicted progression to ophthalmopathy a median of around six months ahead of onset, with just under 71% sensitivity and about 72% specificity. A model built on a 13 V-J signature distinguished ophthalmopathy from stable hyperthyroidism, reaching about 88% sensitivity and 81.08% specificity in cross-validation and 80%/75% in testing.

This clonotype showed up just a few times. Its antigen has not been determined. The input lacks base qualities; no much larger clone sits a single base away. CDR3 length: 15 amino acids, cysteine to phenylalanine. Only the CDR3 part of the read is kept: 45 bases, read in frame from the first base. The V end loses 4 bases and the J end loses 2 bases, and a stretch of 12 bases separates them. CDR1 and CDR2 are drawn from the germline V gene: MNHGY, SVAAGI. The TCR beta CDR3 regions were amplified from the RNA transcripts. The first round of RT-PCR for the TCR CDR3 was performed with the HTBI primer set and the Qiagen OneStep RT-PCR kit. A second multiplex PCR round built the libraries, followed by size selection and purification. The libraries were sequenced on an Illumina HiSeq2000 using paired-end 100 bp reads. Processing in the source paper ran as follows. SOAPnuke was used to process the raw data, with reads discarded if the reads contained adapters or uncalled bases, had a mean Phred below 15, or lacked an exact constant-primer or identifier match. COPE v1.2.5 was used to merge high-quality paired reads, and clonotypes were defined as unique nucleotide sequences. MiTCR v1.1 was used to align the clonotypes against IMGT TRBV, TRBD and TRBJ reference segments. Only V-J combinations with frequency above 0.0001, covering 99% to 99.2% of repertoires, were analysed. A TCS score was defined as the ratio of F50 (clonal expansion) to E x V (chaos), with BLOSUM62-based TCRdist applied between CDR3 peptides within each V-J. Welch's t-statistics and random forest reduced around 510 V-J features to 10 to 15, which were used in a naive Bayes classifier (R e1071). TCRdb passed the public sequencing reads through fastp at Q25 and MiXCR, retaining productive beta sequences. Each entry merges the rows of one CDR3 protein and shows their most common DNA and genes. What appears here as the V and J calls and clone size reflects TCRdb's work, not the paper's. The sample yields about 500,000 distinct CDR3 sequences; about 15% were counted once. In total, the top ten clones hold 15% to 20% of the sample.

Recombination joined TRBV6-9 with TRBJ1-3; a weak D assignment points to TRBD1 (6 bases agree). The receptor's source is a woman under 30 with Graves' ophthalmopathy. What was sequenced was blood. The CDR3 protein: CASSSKTGTGNTIYF. Read as DNA, the sequence is TGTGCCAGCAGTTCCAAAACAGGGACTGGAAACACCATATATTTT.